This T cell receptor beta chain appears in the sequencing data of a study of T cell responses to AZD1222 COVID-19 vaccine. Germline loops: CDR1 MNHEY, CDR2 SVGAGI. The CDR3 has 15 residues. V was pared by 5 bases and J by 6 bases, with 14 bases between. In its sample, this clone was seen once. The method was immunoSEQ multiplex PCR; TCRdb's version includes in-frame clones alone and lacks a portion of them. The sample records some 150,000 clones, about 91% being singletons. The chain couples TRBV6-5 to TRBJ1-6, with a possible D match to TRBD1 (6 bases). This sequence was found in an adult in good health. The source material was peripheral blood, sampled on day 0 of MenACWY control vaccination. The CDR3 loop is CASSTQGLGNSPLHF. In DNA, the CDR3 is TGTGCCAGCAGTACACAGGGTTTGGGTAATTCACCCCTCCACTTT.